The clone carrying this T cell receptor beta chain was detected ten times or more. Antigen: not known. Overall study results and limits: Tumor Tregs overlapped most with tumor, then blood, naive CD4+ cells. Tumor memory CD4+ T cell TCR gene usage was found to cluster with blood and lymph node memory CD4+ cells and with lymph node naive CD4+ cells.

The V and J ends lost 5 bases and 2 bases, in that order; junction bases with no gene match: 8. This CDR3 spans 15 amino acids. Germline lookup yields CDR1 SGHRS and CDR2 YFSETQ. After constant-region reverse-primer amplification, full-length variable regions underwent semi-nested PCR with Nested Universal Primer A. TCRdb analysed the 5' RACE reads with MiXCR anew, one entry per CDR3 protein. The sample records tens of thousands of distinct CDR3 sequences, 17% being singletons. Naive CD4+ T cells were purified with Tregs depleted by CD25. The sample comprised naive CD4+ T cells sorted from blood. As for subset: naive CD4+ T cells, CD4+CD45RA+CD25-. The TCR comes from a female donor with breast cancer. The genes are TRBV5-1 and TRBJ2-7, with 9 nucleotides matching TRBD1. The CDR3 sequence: CASRTGTGWTYEQYF. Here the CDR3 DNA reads TGCGCCAGCAGAACCGGGACAGGGTGGACCTACGAGCAGTACTTC. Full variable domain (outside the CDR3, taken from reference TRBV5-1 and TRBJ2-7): KAGVTQTPRYLIKTRGQQVTLSCSPISGHRSVSWYQQTPGQGLQFLFEYFSETQRNKGNFPGRFSGRQFSNSRSEMNVSTLELGDSALYLCASRTGTGWTYEQYFGPGTRLTVT.